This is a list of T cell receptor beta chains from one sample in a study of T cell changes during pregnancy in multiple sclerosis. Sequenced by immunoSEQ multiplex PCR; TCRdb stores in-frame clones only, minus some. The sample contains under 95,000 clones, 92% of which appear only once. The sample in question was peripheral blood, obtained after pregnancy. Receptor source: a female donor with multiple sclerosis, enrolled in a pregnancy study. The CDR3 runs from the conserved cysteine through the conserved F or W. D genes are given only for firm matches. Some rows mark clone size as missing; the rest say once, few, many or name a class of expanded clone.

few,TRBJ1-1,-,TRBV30,CAWSVGGTPEAFF,TGTGCCTGGAGTGTCGGAGGGACCCCTGAAGCTTTCTTT
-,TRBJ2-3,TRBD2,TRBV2,CASSLGLAGTDTQYF,TGTGCCAGCAGTCTTGGACTAGCGGGCACAGATACGCAGTATTTT
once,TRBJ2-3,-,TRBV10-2,CASSGAEFTDTQYF,TGCGCCAGCAGTGGGGCCGAGTTCACAGATACGCAGTATTTT
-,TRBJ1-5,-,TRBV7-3,CASSLTGQGGQPQHF,TGTGCCAGCAGCTTAACGGGCCAGGGAGGTCAGCCCCAGCATTTT
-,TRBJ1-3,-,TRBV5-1,CASSLEPAGAVGNTIYF,TGCGCCAGCAGCTTGGAGCCAGCAGGGGCGGTTGGAAACACCATATATTTT
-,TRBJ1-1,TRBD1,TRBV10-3,CAIGTTGGTEAFF,TGTGCCATTGGGACGACAGGGGGAACTGAAGCTTTCTTT
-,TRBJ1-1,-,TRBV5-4,CASSGRAGANTEAFF,TGTGCCAGCAGCGGACGAGCAGGGGCGAACACTGAAGCTTTCTTT
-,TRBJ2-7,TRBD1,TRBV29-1,CSVDGIAGGAYEQYF,TGCAGCGTTGACGGGATTGCAGGGGGCGCCTACGAGCAGTACTTC
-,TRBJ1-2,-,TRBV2,CASTPDRNYGYTF,TGTGCCAGCACTCCGGACAGAAACTATGGCTACACCTTC
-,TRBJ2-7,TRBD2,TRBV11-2,CASSYTSGSYEQYF,TGTGCCAGCAGCTATACTAGCGGCTCCTACGAGCAGTACTTC
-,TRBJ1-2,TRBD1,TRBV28,CASTDPGQGADYGYTF,TGTGCCAGCACCGATCCGGGACAGGGGGCTGACTATGGCTACACCTTC
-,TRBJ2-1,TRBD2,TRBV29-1,CSVRGLAGSGNEQFF,TGCAGCGTTCGGGGACTAGCGGGCTCTGGGAATGAGCAGTTCTTC
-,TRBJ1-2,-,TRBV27,CASSPTANYGYTF,TGTGCCAGCAGTCCGACAGCTAACTATGGCTACACCTTC
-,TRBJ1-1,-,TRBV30,CAWSLRTEAFF,TGTGCCTGGAGTCTCCGCACTGAAGCTTTCTTT
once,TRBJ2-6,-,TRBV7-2,CASNRGGASGANVLTF,TGTGCCAGCAACAGGGGGGGAGCCTCTGGGGCCAACGTCCTGACTTTC
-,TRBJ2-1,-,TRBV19,CASSILAGLTYNEQFF,TGTGCCAGTAGTATCTTAGCAGGGCTTACCTACAATGAGCAGTTCTTC
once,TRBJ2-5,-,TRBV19,CASSIIQRPETQYF,TGTGCCAGTAGTATTATTCAGCGGCCGGAGACCCAGTACTTC
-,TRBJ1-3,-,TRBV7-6,CASSLGATRSGNTIYF,TGTGCCAGCAGCTTAGGGGCGACCCGCTCTGGAAACACCATATATTTT
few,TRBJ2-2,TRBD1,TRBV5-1,CASRGQGNTGELFF,TGCGCCAGCAGGGGACAGGGGAACACCGGGGAGCTGTTTTTT
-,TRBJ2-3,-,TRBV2,CASSRRGGGILTTDTQYF,TGTGCCAGCAGTCGTCGGGGAGGGGGTATACTAACCACAGATACGCAGTATTTT
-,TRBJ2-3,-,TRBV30,CAWRGPGQGTDTQYF,TGTGCCTGGAGGGGGCCGGGCCAGGGGACAGATACGCAGTATTTT
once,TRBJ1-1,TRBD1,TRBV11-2,CASSYRGLSEAFF,TGTGCCAGCAGTTACAGGGGGCTGAGTGAAGCTTTCTTT
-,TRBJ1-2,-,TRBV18,CASSPTGGPVEGANGYTF,TGTGCCAGCTCACCAACCGGGGGTCCAGTGGAGGGAGCCAATGGCTACACCTTC
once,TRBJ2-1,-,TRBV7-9,CASSYTAWGGTGYNEQFF,TGTGCCAGCAGCTACACGGCCTGGGGCGGGACGGGGTACAATGAGCAGTTCTTC
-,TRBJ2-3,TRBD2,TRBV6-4,CASSELAGGPTDTQYF,TGTGCCAGCAGTGAACTAGCGGGGGGGCCCACAGATACGCAGTATTTT
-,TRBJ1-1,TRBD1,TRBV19,CASSITGGWNTEAFF,TGTGCCAGTAGTATTACAGGGGGCTGGAACACTGAAGCTTTCTTT
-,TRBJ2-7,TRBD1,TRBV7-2,CASSFRDRDVDEQYF,TGTGCCAGCAGCTTTAGGGACAGGGACGTGGACGAGCAGTACTTC
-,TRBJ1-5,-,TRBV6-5,CASSRFRVGQPQHF,TGTGCCAGCAGCCGGTTCAGGGTGGGCCAGCCCCAGCATTTT
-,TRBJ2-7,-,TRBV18,CASSPRSSYEQYF,TGTGCCAGCTCACCCCGGAGCTCCTACGAGCAGTACTTC
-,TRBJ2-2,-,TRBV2,CASMSGTNTGELFF,TGTGCCAGCATGTCAGGGACGAACACCGGGGAGCTGTTTTTT
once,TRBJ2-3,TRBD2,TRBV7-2,CASSLTGGYSTDTQYF,TGTGCCAGCAGCTTAACGGGAGGCTATAGCACAGATACGCAGTATTTT
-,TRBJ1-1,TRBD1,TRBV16,CASSHLGPGTENTEAFF,TGTGCCAGCAGCCATCTAGGACCCGGGACAGAGAACACTGAAGCTTTCTTT
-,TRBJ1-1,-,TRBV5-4,CASSFGGSMNTEAFF,TGTGCCAGCAGCTTCGGGGGATCCATGAACACTGAAGCTTTCTTT
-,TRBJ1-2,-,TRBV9,CASSVDFQGSGGYTF,TGTGCCAGCAGCGTAGACTTCCAGGGTAGCGGAGGCTACACCTTC
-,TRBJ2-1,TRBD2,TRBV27,CASSWGLAGVNEQFF,TGTGCCAGCAGTTGGGGACTAGCGGGAGTCAATGAGCAGTTCTTC
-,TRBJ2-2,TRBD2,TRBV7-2,CASSLRLAGGDTGELFF,TGTGCCAGCAGCTTAAGACTAGCGGGAGGGGACACCGGGGAGCTGTTTTTT
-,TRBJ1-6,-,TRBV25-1,CASSGGLSSSPLHF,TGTGCCAGCAGTGGAGGACTAAGTAGTTCACCCCTCCACTTT
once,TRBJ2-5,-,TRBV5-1,CASSLKKQFRGASGETQYF,TGCGCCAGCAGCTTGAAGAAACAATTTCGGGGGGCGTCGGGAGAGACCCAGTACTTC
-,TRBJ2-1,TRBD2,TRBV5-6,CASSLIAGGPEQFF,TGTGCCAGCAGTTTGATAGCGGGAGGGCCGGAGCAGTTCTTC
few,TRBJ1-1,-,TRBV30,CAWSVIDGLEAFF,TGTGCCTGGAGTGTAATCGACGGACTTGAAGCTTTCTTT
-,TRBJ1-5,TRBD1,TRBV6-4,CASSDFIDRVLDSNQPQHF,TGTGCCAGCAGTGATTTTATCGACAGGGTCCTAGATAGCAATCAGCCCCAGCATTTT
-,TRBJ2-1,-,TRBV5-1,CASSLSGENYNEQFF,TGCGCCAGCAGCTTGTCGGGGGAGAACTACAATGAGCAGTTCTTC
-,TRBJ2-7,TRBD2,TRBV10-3,CAIRPDLAASYEQYF,TGTGCCATCAGACCGGATCTAGCGGCCTCCTACGAGCAGTACTTC
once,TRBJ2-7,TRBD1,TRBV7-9,CASSQDRGPGEQYF,TGTGCCAGCAGCCAAGACAGGGGGCCGGGCGAGCAGTACTTC
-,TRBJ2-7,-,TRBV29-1,CSVAGYTYEQYF,TGCAGCGTTGCAGGGTACACCTACGAGCAGTACTTC
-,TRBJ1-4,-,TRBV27,CASSPHRATNEKLFF,TGTGCCAGCAGTCCACACAGGGCTACTAATGAAAAACTGTTTTTT